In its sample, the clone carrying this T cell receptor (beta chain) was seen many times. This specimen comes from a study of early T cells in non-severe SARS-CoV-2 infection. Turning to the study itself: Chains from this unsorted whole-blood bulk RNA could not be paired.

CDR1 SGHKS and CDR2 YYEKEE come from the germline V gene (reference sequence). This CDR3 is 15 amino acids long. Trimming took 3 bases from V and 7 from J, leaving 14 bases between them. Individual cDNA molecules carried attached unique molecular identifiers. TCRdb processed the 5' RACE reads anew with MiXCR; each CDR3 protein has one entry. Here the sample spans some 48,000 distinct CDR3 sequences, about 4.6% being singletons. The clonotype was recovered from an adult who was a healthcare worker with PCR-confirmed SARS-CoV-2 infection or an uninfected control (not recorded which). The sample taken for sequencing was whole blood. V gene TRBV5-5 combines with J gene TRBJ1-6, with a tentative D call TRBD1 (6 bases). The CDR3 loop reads CASSSETGRNSPLHF. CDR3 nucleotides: TGTGCCAGCAGCTCCGAGACAGGCCGAAATTCACCCCTCCACTTT.